This T cell receptor beta chain emerged from a study of OX40 agonist ivuxolimab in advanced cancers. Background on the study: Ivuxolimab doses were 0.01, 0.1, 0.3, 1.5, 3 or 10 mg/kg every 2 weeks.

The study, taken as a whole, reports: The study found that CD8+ T cells averaged more expanded clones than CD4+.

A word on this clone: As yet, its antigen is unknown.

Clones were read by immunoSEQ multiplex PCR, and TCRdb kept only the in-frame ones, dropping some. The repertoire holds some 33,000 clones, with roughly nine tenths as singletons. Autoimmune disease history or systemic immunosuppression meant exclusion. The sequenced sample was CD4+ or CD8+ T cells sorted from blood, obtained in a trial of the OX40 agonist ivuxolimab. The clonotype originates from an adult with an advanced solid tumor such as melanoma, head and neck, liver or kidney cancer.

The CDR3 coding sequence is TGCGCCAGCAGCCAAGAGGGGACATACACTGAAGCTTTCTTT. It yields the protein CASSQEGTYTEAFF. The chain couples TRBV4-1 to TRBJ1-1; D is possibly TRBD1 (6 bases). The CDR3 runs to 14 residues. CDR1 is MGHRA, CDR2 YSYEKL, per germline. The ends were cut back, 0 bases at V and 3 bases at J, with 8 bases in the middle.